The clone carrying this T cell receptor beta chain appeared many times. The antigen is unknown. The sample originates from a study of T cells in Graves' hyperthyroidism and ophthalmopathy. Per the germline V gene, CDR1 is DFQATT and CDR2 is SNEGSKA (reference sequence). The CDR3 extends over 14 amino acids. V trimming: 4 bases; J trimming: 7 bases; junction bases outside the gene matches: 10. Researchers amplified the TCR beta CDR3 regions from RNA transcripts. The primer set for the first-round RT-PCR of the TCR CDR3 was HTBI. Via MiXCR, TCRdb re-called the multiplex PCR reads, giving one row per CDR3 protein. This table has about 600,000 distinct CDR3 sequences, approximately 16% appearing once. Overall study results and limits: Expanded thyroid clonotypes (above 0.001) were mostly also found in blood.

Patients affected by ophthalmopathy presented a Clinical Activity Score of at least 3, a NOSPECS grade of at least 4, and disease duration below 3 months. Uncontrolled infection, other autoimmune disease, pregnancy or lactation excluded patients. The chain joins TRBV20-1 to TRBJ2-3; TRBD2 aligns across 8 bases. The source is a woman aged 40 to 55 with Graves' ophthalmopathy. Sequenced input: blood. The CDR3 sequence: CSATFAGTSYTQYF. The DNA for the CDR3 is TGCAGTGCTACCTTCGCCGGGACTAGTTATACGCAGTATTTT.